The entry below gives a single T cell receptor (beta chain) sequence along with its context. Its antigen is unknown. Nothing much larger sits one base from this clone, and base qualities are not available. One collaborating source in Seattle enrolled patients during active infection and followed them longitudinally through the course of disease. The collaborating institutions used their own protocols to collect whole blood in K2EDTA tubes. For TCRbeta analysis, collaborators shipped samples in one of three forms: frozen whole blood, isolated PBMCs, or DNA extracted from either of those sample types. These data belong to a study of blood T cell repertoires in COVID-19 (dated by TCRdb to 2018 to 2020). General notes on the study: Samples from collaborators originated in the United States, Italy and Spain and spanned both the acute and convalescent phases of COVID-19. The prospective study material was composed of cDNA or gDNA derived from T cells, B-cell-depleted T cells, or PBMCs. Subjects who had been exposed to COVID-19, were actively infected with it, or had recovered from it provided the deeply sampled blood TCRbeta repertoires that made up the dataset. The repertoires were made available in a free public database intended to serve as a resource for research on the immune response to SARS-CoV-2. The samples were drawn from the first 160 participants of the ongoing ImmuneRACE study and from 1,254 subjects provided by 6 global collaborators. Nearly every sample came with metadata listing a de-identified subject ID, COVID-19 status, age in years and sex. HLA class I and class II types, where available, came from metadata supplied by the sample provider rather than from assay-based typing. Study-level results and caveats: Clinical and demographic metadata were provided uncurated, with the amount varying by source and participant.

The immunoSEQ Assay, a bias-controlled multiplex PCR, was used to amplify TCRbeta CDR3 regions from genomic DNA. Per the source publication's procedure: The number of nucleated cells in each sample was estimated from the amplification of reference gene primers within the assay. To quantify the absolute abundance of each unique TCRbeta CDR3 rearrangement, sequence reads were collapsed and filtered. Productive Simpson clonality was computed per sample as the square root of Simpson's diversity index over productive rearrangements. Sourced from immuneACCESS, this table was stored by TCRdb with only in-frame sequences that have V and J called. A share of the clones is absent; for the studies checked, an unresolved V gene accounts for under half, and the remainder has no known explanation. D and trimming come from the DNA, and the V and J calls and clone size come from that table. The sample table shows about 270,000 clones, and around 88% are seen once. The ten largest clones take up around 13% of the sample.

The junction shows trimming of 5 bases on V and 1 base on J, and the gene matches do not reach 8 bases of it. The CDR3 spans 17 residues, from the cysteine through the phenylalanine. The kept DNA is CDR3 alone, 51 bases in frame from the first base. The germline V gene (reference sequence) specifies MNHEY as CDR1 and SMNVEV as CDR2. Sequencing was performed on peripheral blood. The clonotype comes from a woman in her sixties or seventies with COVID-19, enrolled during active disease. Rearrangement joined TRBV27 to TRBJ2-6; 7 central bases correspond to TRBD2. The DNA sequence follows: TGTGCCAGCAGTCGGGGGGACCTAAATTCTGGGGCCAACGTCCTGACTTTC. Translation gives CASSRGDLNSGANVLTF.